This T cell receptor (beta chain) was found in a study of T cell responses to AZD1222 COVID-19 vaccine (dated by TCRdb to the early 2020s). Some background on the complete study: TCR sequencing covered 230 to 250 trial participants: about 210 given two doses of AZD1222 and 26 given two doses of MenACWY control vaccine. Enrollment into the trials was organized by age into subgroups of 18-55, 56-69 and 70-plus years, and those subgroups contained approximately 150, 30 and 60 TCR-sequenced participants, respectively. Summary of the overall study and its limitations: Most participants were white British and females outnumbered males, and the authors suggested that clonal diversity may have been underestimated. In the small 56-69-year group, the increase in depth fell short of significance, most likely because of low power. After two AZD1222 doses, spike-specific TCR breadth and depth were significantly higher than at day 0 and than in MenACWY recipients. Nearly half of unique spike-specific TCRs reportedly recognized epitopes outside regions mutated in the B.1.351 and B.1.1.7 variants. Because no day 14 peak-response samples were available, the repertoires could be characterized only after the peak T cell response. Only five to seven AZD1222 recipients were SARS-CoV-2 seropositive at baseline, limiting conclusions about previously exposed vaccinees. The vaccine-associated CD4 TCRs covered the entire spike protein, and the dominant responses fell in regions 160-218 and 743-854.

Sample time point, as interpreted from the label and publication: about 28 days (+/-7) after the second vaccine dose. Because spike-specific TCR depth and breadth did not differ between the two schedules, AZD1222 recipients who got a second dose at roughly 4 weeks were pooled with those who got a second dose at roughly 12 weeks. Vaccinee samples were obtained from the UK trials COV001 and COV002, which included a single-blind randomized controlled phase 2/3 trial of AZD1222 (ChAdOx1 nCoV-19) in healthy adults. Trial participant PBMC samples were collected at day 0 and day 28 after the second dose for TCRbeta chain sequencing. This clone was seen just once. The target of this receptor is not known. Base qualities are not at hand, and no much larger clone is one base apart. The CDR3 numbers 18 residues from cysteine through phenylalanine. The sequence is cut down to CDR3 DNA, 54 bases in frame from base 1. Trimming removed 1 base from V and 0 bases from J, leaving 18 bases between the germline ends. Looking up the germline V gene yields CDR1 MNHNS and CDR2 SASEGT.

The CDR3 regions of human TCRbeta chains were analyzed by immunosequencing. In the authors' own workflow: TCRs in the repertoires were compared against a reference library of SARS-CoV-2-specific TCRs that had been generated with the MIRA antigen-specificity platform. Breadth meant the fraction of unique TCRs that were SARS-CoV-2-associated, whereas depth meant the fraction of total T cells that were SARS-CoV-2-associated. Using the MIRA data, every spike-specific TCR was mapped to the spike region that the TCR reacted to and assigned to either a CD4 or a CD8 class. Log10-transformed breadth and depth values were compared by one-way ANOVA with Sidak's multiple comparisons tests. Not all clones reach the TCRdb copy of this immuneACCESS table, which keeps in-frame sequences only. Checked studies attribute under half of the gap to unresolved V genes and leave the rest unexplained. D and trimming come from the DNA, and the V and J calls and clone size come from that table. The sample yields about 100,000 clones; 85% to 90% were counted once. The ten largest clones represent roughly 2.4% of the sample.

In this chain, TRBV6-1 is recombined with TRBJ1-1; there is no confident call for the D gene. Sequenced here: peripheral blood, sampled 28 days after the second AZD1222 dose. The source is an adult who received the AZD1222 COVID-19 vaccine. CDR3 loop: CASSEGSVLRTMNTEAFF. The DNA sequence follows: TGTGCCAGCAGTGAAGGATCGGTGTTACGGACGATGAACACTGAAGCTTTCTTT.